The 27 T cell receptor beta chains below were found in one sample sequenced in a study of blood T cell repertoires in COVID-19. Data came from immunoSEQ multiplex PCR; TCRdb stores just in-frame clones and leaves some out. The sample holds around 70,000 clones, 70% to 80% seen once. Sequenced: peripheral blood. The source of these receptors is a man in his 60s with active or convalescent COVID-19.

This chain connects TRBV6-5 to TRBJ2-2; 10 bases map to TRBD1. The germline gives CDR1 MNHEY, CDR2 SVGAGI. CDR3 length equals 14 residues. J lost 1 base, V lost 8 bases, and 1 base had no gene match. The CDR3 reads CASRDRGNTGELFF. CDR3 DNA: TGTGCCAGCCGGGACAGGGGGAACACCGGGGAGCTGTTTTTT.

The chain combines TRBV28 with TRBJ2-7, with D unclear. The CDR3 loop spans 16 amino acids. With 5 bases removed from V and 4 bases from J, the gap between germline ends came to 21 bases. Per germline, CDR1 MDHEN and CDR2 SYDVKM. CDR3 residues: CASSPQDFGLNYEQYF. The DNA for the CDR3 is TGTGCCAGCAGTCCTCAAGACTTCGGTCTAAATTACGAGCAGTACTTC.

This rearrangement joins TRBV10-1 to TRBJ2-5, with D perhaps TRBD2 (5 bases). The CDR3 is made up of 11 amino acids. The germline V gene encodes CDR1 WNHNN and CDR2 SYGVQD (reference sequence). V was trimmed by 9 bases and J by 2 bases, leaving 7 bases between them. Here the CDR3 reads CARAVQETQYF. The CDR3 coding sequence is TGCGCCAGAGCGGTTCAAGAGACCCAGTACTTC.

This chain uses TRBV7-6 with TRBJ2-6; perhaps TRBD1 as D (6 bases). V was shortened by 4 bases and J by 1 base, with 17 bases between the two germline ends. This CDR3 has 18 residues. Germline CDR1 and CDR2: SGHVS and FNYEAQ. The CDR3 sequence is CASSSHRERISGANVLTF. The CDR3 DNA follows: TGTGCCAGCAGCTCCCACAGGGAGAGGATATCTGGGGCCAACGTCCTGACTTTC.

The J gene is TRBJ2-4, the V gene TRBV7-8, with TRBD2 identical over 7 bases. Germline V gene lookup returns CDR1 SGHVS and CDR2 FQNEAQ. The trim removed 8 bases at V and 5 bases at J, leaving 9 bases unmatched. CDR3 size: 14 residues. This chain's CDR3 is CASGARDYENIQYF. In nucleotides, the CDR3 is TGTGCCAGCGGGGCCCGGGACTACGAAAACATTCAGTACTTC.

The chain joins TRBV7-6 to TRBJ2-1, with 10 bases matching TRBD1. CDR1 and CDR2 from the germline V gene are SGHVS and FNYEAQ. The CDR3 spans 16 residues. V shed 5 bases, J shed 6 bases, and the junction held 10 bases outside the gene matches. The chain's CDR3 is CASSTIRDRGGNEQFF. CDR3 nucleotides: TGTGCCAGCAGCACCATCCGGGACAGGGGAGGCAATGAGCAGTTCTTC.

The chain joins TRBV19 to TRBJ1-2; a possible D gene is TRBD1 (5 bases). There are 15 residues in the CDR3. The germline gives CDR1 LNHDA, CDR2 SQIVND (reference sequence). Deletions cut 1 base from V and 10 bases from J, with 19 bases between. The CDR3 reads CASSIVEVSIGAYTF. The CDR3 DNA is TGTGCCAGTAGTATAGTCGAAGTCTCCATAGGGGCCTACACCTTC.

J is TRBJ1-2 and V is TRBV5-1; 7 nucleotides agree with TRBD1. The ends lost 4 bases at V and 0 bases at J; junction bases unmatched: 18. Germline CDR1 is SGHRS and CDR2 is YFSETQ. CDR3 length equals 19 residues. CDR3 bases: TGCGCCAGCAGCCGTCAAGGGGGCGAGGGGCCCTTTACTAACTATGGCTACACCTTC. Its protein is CASSRQGGEGPFTNYGYTF. The full variable domain, completed using reference TRBV5-1 and TRBJ1-2, is KAGVTQTPRYLIKTRGQQVTLSCSPISGHRSVSWYQQTPGQGLQFLFEYFSETQRNKGNFPGRFSGRQFSNSRSEMNVSTLELGDSALYLCASSRQGGEGPFTNYGYTFGSGTRLTVV.

The chain couples TRBV3-1 (or the pseudogene TRBV3-2) to TRBJ2-3; D is unresolved. From germline, CDR1 is LGHDT and CDR2 YNNKEL (reference sequence). V shed 0 bases and J shed 0 bases, with 7 bases lying between them. There are 15 residues in the CDR3. DNA for the CDR3: TGTGCCAGCAGCCAAGATGTAGATAGCACAGATACGCAGTATTTT. It codes for CASSQDVDSTDTQYF.

This rearrangement joins TRBV10-3 to TRBJ2-3, with TRBD2 matching over 8 bases. The CDR3 has 14 residues. V dropped 3 bases and J dropped 5; count of bases not matched to a gene: 4. CDR1 ENHRY and CDR2 SYGVKD come from the germline V gene. For the CDR3, the DNA is TGTGCCATCAGTGACGGGGGGGCTGGAGATACGCAGTATTTT. This encodes CAISDGGAGDTQYF.

The V call is TRBV20-1, the J call TRBJ1-5; D unresolved. Trimming removed 3 bases from V and 7 bases from J, with 10 bases in between. Germline V gene sequence: CDR1 DFQATT, CDR2 SNEGSKA (reference sequence). There are 12 residues in the CDR3. The CDR3 coding sequence is TGCAGTGCTAGTAAGAGAGAACAGCCCCAGCATTTT. This encodes CSASKREQPQHF.

This clone has ten or more counts. CDR3 loop: CASGLVPTDTQYF. The CDR3 DNA follows: TGTGCCAGTGGACTAGTCCCCACAGATACGCAGTATTTT. The V call is TRBV6-4, the J call TRBJ2-3, with 7 positions matching TRBD2. CDR3 length: 13 residues. V trimming: 9 bases; J trimming: 2 bases; junction bases outside the gene matches: 5. Per the germline V gene, CDR1 is MRHNA and CDR2 is SNTAGT.

V usage is TRBV5-6 and J usage is TRBJ2-7; 10 nucleotides match TRBD1. CDR1 is SGHDT and CDR2 is YYEEEE in the germline V gene. The CDR3 length is 15 residues. The V segment lost 4 bases and the J segment 3 bases; nucleotides outside the gene matches: 7. CDR3 DNA: TGTGCCAGCAGCGGTTGGGACAGGGGAGGCTACGAGCAGTACTTC. This gives the protein CASSGWDRGGYEQYF.

This chain links TRBV7-8 with TRBJ1-2; 7 positions match TRBD1. Germline assignment: CDR1 SGHVS and CDR2 FQNEAQ. The CDR3 sequence is 15 residues long. V lost 5 bases and J lost 4; bases outside the gene matches: 10. The CDR3, as DNA: TGTGCCAGCAGCCCGATGACAGGGACTTCCTATGGCTACACCTTC. It specifies CASSPMTGTSYGYTF.

The V gene is TRBV29-1, the J gene TRBJ1-2; TRBD1 matches at 9 bases. The germline CDR1 and CDR2 sequences are SQVTM and ANQGSEA. The CDR3 spans 14 residues. The V segment lost 5 bases and the J segment 5 bases; nucleotides outside the gene matches: 9. This CDR3 is CSVPLGGTGYGYTF. The CDR3 DNA reads as TGCAGCGTTCCACTGGGAGGGACAGGGTATGGCTACACCTTC.

This chain joins TRBV19 and TRBJ2-7; a weak D match, TRBD2 (7 bases). The germline V gene has CDR1 LNHDA and CDR2 SQIVND (reference sequence). V lost 9 bases and J lost 9, with 12 bases in between. CDR3 length: 10 amino acids. DNA for the CDR3: TGTGCCAGGGGGGGGCGGTGGCAGTACTTC. It translates to CARGGRWQYF. Supplemented by reference TRBV19 and TRBJ2-7, the full variable domain reads DGGITQSPKYLFRKEGQNVTLSCEQNLNHDAMYWYRQDPGQGLRLIYYSQIVNDFQKGDIAEGYSVSREKKESFPLTVTSAQKNPTAFYLCARGGRWQYFGPGTRLTVT.

V gene TRBV7-8 combines with J gene TRBJ2-1; 9 bases map to TRBD2. The CDR3 has 18 amino acids. The germline gives CDR1 SGHVS, CDR2 FQNEAQ. The V gene end was trimmed by 0 bases and the J gene end by 0 bases; junction bases not matched to a gene: 6. CDR3 region: CASSLAWSGGISYNEQFF. CDR3 coding DNA: TGTGCCAGCAGCTTAGCGTGGAGCGGGGGGATCTCCTACAATGAGCAGTTCTTC.

This sequence joins TRBV7-3 and TRBJ2-2; TRBD1 agrees at 11 bases. The length of the CDR3 is 17 residues. Germline trimming cut 2 bases from V and 4 bases from J; bases unmatched to any gene: 6. Germline V gene data show CDR1 as SGHTA and CDR2 as FQGTGA. The DNA for the CDR3 is TGTGCCAGCAGCTTAGAGGGACAGGGGGATGTCACCGGGGAGCTGTTTTTT. Translating it yields CASSLEGQGDVTGELFF.

The genes are TRBV14 and TRBJ2-2; maybe TRBD2 (5 bases). Germline V CDR1 and CDR2: SGHDN, FVKESK. V gave up 3 bases and J gave up 0 bases, with 8 bases separating them. The CDR3 spans 15 residues. The chain's CDR3 is CASSHPGTNTGELFF. The CDR3 nucleotides are TGTGCCAGCAGCCACCCGGGAACGAACACCGGGGAGCTGTTTTTT.

The J gene is TRBJ1-6, the V gene TRBV3-1 (or the pseudogene TRBV3-2); a weak D match, TRBD1 (6 bases). This CDR3 has 13 amino acids. Trimming cost V 4 bases and J 10 bases, with 11 bases left between them. CDR1 and CDR2 from the germline V gene are LGHDT and YNNKEL (reference sequence). As DNA, the CDR3 is TGTGCCAGCAGCCCAAACAGGGAATCACCCCTCCACTTT. It translates to CASSPNRESPLHF.

The chain employs TRBV7-6 and TRBJ1-2, with TRBD1 identical over 8 bases. CDR1 is SGHVS and CDR2 is FNYEAQ in the germline V gene. The ends lost 5 bases at V and 7 bases at J; junction bases unmatched: 12. The CDR3 has 15 amino acids. CDR3 in amino acids: CASSPGQGFRSGYTF. As DNA, the CDR3 is TGTGCCAGCAGCCCAGGACAGGGCTTTAGGAGTGGCTACACCTTC.

V and J are TRBV11-2 and TRBJ2-6, with D possibly being TRBD1 (6 bases). V lost 2 bases to trimming and J lost 0 bases, with 8 bases between them. CDR3 length: 16 residues. Germline V lookup: CDR1 SGHAT, CDR2 FQNNGV. As DNA, the CDR3 is TGTGCCAGCAGCTTAACAGGGAACTCTGGGGCCAACGTCCTGACTTTC. It translates to CASSLTGNSGANVLTF.

The chain links TRBV21-1 to TRBJ2-7; TRBD1 reflects the table's D call only, with no check against the DNA. TRBV21-1 is a pseudogene segment. This CDR3 has 16 amino acids. For the CDR3, the DNA is TGTGCCAGCAGCAAAAGATGGGGGACAGCCTCCTACGAGCAGTACTTC. It codes for CASSKRWGTASYEQYF.

The chain combines TRBV28 with TRBJ1-2, with D tentatively TRBD1 (6 bases). Between the trimmed V and J ends, which lost 5 bases and 0 bases, there was a span of 13 bases. This CDR3 comprises 15 residues. The germline V gene encodes CDR1 MDHEN and CDR2 SYDVKM. DNA of the CDR3: TGTGCCAGCAGTCGAAAGACAGGCGCTAACTATGGCTACACCTTC. Residues: CASSRKTGANYGYTF.

The chain has TRBV5-1 and TRBJ2-2, with a weak D call TRBD2 (5 bases). The ends were cut back, 0 bases at V and 7 bases at J, with 7 bases in the middle. From germline, CDR1 is SGHRS and CDR2 YFSETQ. The CDR3 sequence is 13 residues long. As DNA, the CDR3 is TGCGCCAGCAGCTTGGGTGAGGGCGGGGAGCTGTTTTTT. Translated: CASSLGEGGELFF.

V is TRBV11-2 and J is TRBJ2-4; D remains unclear. This CDR3 comprises 14 residues. V lost 1 base and J 4 bases, leaving 8 bases between the germline ends. CDR1 is SGHAT, CDR2 FQNNGV, per germline. In nucleotides, the CDR3 is TGTGCCAGCAGCTTAGTAATGCGGAAAAACATTCAGTACTTC. Translation gives CASSLVMRKNIQYF.

The V and J genes are TRBV6-5 and TRBJ2-5, with 7 bases fitting TRBD2. Germline values: CDR1 MNHEY, CDR2 SVGAGI. J gave up 3 bases and V 6 bases, and 7 bases lay outside the gene matches. CDR3 size: 14 residues. The CDR3 region has the DNA TGTGCCAGCAGCCCGGGGCTAGCGGAAGAGACCCAGTACTTC. Encoded protein: CASSPGLAEETQYF.